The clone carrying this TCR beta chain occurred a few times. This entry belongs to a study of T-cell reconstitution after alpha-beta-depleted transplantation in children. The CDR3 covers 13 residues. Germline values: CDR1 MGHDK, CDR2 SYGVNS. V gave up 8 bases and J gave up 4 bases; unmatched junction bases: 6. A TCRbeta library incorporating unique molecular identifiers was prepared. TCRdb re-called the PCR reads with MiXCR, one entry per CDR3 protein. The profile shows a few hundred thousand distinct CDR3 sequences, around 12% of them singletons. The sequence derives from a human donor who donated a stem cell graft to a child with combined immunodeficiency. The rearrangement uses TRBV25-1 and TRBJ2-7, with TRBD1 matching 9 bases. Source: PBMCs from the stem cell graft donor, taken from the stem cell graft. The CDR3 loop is CASGLTGGYEQYF. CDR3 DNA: TGTGCCAGCGGGCTGACAGGGGGTTACGAGCAGTACTTC.